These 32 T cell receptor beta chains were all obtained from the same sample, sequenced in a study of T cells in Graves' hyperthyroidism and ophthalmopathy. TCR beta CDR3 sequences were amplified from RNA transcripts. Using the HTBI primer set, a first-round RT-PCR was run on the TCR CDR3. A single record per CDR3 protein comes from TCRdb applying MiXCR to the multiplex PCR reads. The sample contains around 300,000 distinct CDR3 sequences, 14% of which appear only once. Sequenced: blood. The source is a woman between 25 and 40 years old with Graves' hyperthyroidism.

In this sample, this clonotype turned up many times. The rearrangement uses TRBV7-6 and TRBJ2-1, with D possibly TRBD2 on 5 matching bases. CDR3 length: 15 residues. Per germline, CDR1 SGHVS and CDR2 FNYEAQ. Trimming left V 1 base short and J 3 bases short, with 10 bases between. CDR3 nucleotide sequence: TGTGCCAGCAGCTTAGTCCCAGCGGTCTACAATGAGCAGTTCTTC. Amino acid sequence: CASSLVPAVYNEQFF.

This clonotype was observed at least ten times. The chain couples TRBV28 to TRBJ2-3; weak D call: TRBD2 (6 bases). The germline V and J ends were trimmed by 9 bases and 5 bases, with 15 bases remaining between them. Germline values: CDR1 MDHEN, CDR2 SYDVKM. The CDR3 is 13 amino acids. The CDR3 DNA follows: TGTGCCAGTAGAGTCGGGACTGAAGATACGCAGTATTTT. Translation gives CASRVGTEDTQYF.

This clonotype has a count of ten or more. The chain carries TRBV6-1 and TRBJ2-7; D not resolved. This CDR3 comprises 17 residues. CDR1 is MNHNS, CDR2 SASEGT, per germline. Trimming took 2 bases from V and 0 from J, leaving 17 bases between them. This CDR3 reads CASSEKYQPAVSYEQYF. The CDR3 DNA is TGTGCCAGCAGTGAAAAGTACCAACCCGCCGTCTCCTACGAGCAGTACTTC.

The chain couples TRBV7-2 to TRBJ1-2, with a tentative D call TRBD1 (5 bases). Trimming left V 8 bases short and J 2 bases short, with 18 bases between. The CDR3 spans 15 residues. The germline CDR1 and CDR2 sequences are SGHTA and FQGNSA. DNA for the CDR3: TGTGCCAGCGCGCAACAGACAGCCGAGAACTATGGCTACACCTTC. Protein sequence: CASAQQTAENYGYTF.

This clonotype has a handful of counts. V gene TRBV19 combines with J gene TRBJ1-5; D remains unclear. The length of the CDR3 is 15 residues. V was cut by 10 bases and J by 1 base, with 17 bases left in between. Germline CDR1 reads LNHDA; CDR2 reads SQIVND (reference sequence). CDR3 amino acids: CATQGNSLSNQPQHF. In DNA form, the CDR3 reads TGTGCCACCCAAGGGAACAGTTTAAGCAATCAGCCCCAGCATTTT.

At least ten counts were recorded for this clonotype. The CDR3 coding sequence is TGTGCCAGCAGCTTGCTCCAGGCAGCTGAGCAGTTCTTC. Its translation is CASSLLQAAEQFF. The chain joins TRBV7-9 to TRBJ2-1; D not resolved. The CDR3 has 13 amino acids. The germline V and J ends were trimmed by 3 bases and 9 bases, with 12 bases remaining between them. The germline gives CDR1 SEHNR, CDR2 FQNEAQ (reference sequence).

CDR3 DNA sequence: TGTGCCAGCAGTTCAACCCCGGACAGGGGAGTTGGGGCCAACGTCCTGACTTTC. Protein product: CASSSTPDRGVGANVLTF. The chain joins TRBV6-9 to TRBJ2-6; 9 bases fit TRBD1. With 4 bases clipped from V and 3 bases from J, the junction kept 10 bases outside the gene matches. Per the germline V gene, CDR1 is MNHGY and CDR2 is SVAAGI. The CDR3 has 18 amino acids.

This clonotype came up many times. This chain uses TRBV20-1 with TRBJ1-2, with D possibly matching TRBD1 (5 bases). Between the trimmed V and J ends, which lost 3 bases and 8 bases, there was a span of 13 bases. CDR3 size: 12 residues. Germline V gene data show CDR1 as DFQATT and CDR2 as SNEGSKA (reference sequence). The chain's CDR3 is CSARRRELGYTF. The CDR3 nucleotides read TGCAGTGCTAGGCGCAGGGAGCTGGGCTACACCTTC.

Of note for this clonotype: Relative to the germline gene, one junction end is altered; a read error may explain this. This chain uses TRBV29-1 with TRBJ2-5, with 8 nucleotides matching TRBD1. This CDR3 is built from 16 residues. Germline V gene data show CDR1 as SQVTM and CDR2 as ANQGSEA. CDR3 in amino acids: CSVEDRGRGLQETLYF. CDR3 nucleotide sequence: TGCAGCGTTGAAGATAGGGGCAGGGGGCTCCAAGAGACCCTGTACTTC.

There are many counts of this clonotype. In DNA, the CDR3 is TGTGCCAGCAGCTTAGGGCCATTAGACGAGCAGTACTTC. Translating gives CASSLGPLDEQYF. The chain carries TRBV7-9 and TRBJ2-7; D remains ambiguous. V was cut by 1 base and J by 5 bases, with 9 bases left in between. The germline CDR1 and CDR2 sequences are SEHNR and FQNEAQ (reference sequence). The CDR3 runs 13 residues.

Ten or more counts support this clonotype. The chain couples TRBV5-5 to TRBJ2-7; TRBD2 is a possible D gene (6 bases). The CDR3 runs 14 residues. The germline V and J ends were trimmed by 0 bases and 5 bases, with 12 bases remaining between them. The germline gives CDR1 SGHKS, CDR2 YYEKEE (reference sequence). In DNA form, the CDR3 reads TGTGCCAGCAGCTTGGGTCGGAGGGGCCACGAGCAGTACTTC. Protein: CASSLGRRGHEQYF.

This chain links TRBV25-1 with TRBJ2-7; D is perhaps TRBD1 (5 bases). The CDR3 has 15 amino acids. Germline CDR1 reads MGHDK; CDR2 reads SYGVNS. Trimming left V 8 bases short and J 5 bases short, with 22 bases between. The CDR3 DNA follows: TGTGCCAGCGGCCCCCGGCAGGGCAGTCTCCACGAGCAGTACTTC. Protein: CASGPRQGSLHEQYF.

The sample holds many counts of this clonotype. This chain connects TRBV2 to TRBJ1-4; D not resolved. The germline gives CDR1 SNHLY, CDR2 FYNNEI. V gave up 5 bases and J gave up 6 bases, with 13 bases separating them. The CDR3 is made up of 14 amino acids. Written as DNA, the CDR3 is TGTGCCAGCAGTCAGCTCAGTGGAGATGAAAAACTGTTTTTT. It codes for CASSQLSGDEKLFF.

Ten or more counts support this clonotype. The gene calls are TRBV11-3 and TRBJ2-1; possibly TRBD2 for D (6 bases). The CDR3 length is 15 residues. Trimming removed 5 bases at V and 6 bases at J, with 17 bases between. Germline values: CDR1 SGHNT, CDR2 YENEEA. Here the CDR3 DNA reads TGTGCCAGCAGCCCGGGGGAAAGAGCTGTCAATGAGCAGTTCTTC. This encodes CASSPGERAVNEQFF.

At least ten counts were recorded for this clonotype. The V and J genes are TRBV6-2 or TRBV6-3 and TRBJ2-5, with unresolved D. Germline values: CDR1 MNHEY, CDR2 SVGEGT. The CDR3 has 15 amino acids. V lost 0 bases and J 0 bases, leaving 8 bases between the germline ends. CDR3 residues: CASSYSPNYQETQYF. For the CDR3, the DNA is TGTGCCAGCAGTTACTCGCCCAATTACCAAGAGACCCAGTACTTC.

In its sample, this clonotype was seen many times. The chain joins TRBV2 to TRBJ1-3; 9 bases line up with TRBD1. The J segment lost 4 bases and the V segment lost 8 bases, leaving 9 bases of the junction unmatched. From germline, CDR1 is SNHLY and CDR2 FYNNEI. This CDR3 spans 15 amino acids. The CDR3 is CASGEQGARGNTIYF. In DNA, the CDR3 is TGTGCCAGCGGGGAACAGGGGGCGCGGGGAAACACCATATATTTT.

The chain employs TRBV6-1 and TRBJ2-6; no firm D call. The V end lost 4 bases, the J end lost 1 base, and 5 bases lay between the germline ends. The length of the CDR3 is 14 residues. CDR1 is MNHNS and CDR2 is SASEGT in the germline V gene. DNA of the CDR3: TGTGCCAGCAGTGCAATTTCTGGGGCCAACGTCCTGACTTTC. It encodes CASSAISGANVLTF.

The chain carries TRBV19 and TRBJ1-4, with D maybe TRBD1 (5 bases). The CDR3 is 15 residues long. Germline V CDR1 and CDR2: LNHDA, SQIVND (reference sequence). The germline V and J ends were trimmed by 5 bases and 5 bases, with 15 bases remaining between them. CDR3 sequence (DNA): TGTGCCAGTAGTGGCCGGGACGGCCAAAATGAAAAACTGTTTTTT. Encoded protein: CASSGRDGQNEKLFF.

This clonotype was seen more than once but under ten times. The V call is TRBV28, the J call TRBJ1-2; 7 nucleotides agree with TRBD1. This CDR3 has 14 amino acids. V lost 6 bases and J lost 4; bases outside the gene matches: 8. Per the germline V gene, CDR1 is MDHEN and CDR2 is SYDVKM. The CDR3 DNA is TGTGCCAGCAGCCGGGACAGCAGTCTCTATGGCTACACCTTC. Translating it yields CASSRDSSLYGYTF.

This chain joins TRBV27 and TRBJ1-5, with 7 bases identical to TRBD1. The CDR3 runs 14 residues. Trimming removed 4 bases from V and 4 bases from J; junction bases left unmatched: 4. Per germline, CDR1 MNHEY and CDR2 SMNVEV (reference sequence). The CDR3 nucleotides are TGTGCCAGCAGTTCAGACAGGGTAAATCAGCCCCAGCATTTT. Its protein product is CASSSDRVNQPQHF.

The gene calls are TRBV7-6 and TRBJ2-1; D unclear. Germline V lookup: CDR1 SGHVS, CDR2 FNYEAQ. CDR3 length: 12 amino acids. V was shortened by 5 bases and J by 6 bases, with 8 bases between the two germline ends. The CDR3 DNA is TGTGCCAGCAGCCATATAACCAATGAGCAGTTCTTC. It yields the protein CASSHITNEQFF.

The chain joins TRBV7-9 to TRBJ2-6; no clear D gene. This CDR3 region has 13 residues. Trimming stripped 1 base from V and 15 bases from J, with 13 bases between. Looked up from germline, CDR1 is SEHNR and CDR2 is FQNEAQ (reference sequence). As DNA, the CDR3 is TGTGCCAGCAGCTTAGGTGGGCCTGCTGACCTGACTTTC. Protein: CASSLGGPADLTF.

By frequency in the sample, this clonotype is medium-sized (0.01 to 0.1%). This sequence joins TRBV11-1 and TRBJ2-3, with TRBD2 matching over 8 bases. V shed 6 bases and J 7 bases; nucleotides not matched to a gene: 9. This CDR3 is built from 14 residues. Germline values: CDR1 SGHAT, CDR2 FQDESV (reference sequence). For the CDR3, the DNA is TGTGCCAGCAGGGTGAGCGGGAGTACGAATACGCAGTATTTT. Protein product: CASRVSGSTNTQYF.

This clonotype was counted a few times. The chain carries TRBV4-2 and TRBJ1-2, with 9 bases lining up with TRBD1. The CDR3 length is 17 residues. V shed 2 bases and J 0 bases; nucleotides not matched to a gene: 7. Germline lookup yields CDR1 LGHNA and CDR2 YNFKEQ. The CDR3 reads CASSQRWDRETNYGYTF. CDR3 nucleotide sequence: TGTGCCAGCAGCCAACGGTGGGACAGGGAAACTAACTATGGCTACACCTTC.

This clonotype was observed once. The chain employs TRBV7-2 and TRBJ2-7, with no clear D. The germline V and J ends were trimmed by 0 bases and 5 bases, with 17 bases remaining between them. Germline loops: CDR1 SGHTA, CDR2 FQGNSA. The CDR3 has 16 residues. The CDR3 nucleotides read TGTGCCAGCAGCTTAGCGACGGTCCCAGTGGGGAACGAGCAGTACTTC. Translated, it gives CASSLATVPVGNEQYF.

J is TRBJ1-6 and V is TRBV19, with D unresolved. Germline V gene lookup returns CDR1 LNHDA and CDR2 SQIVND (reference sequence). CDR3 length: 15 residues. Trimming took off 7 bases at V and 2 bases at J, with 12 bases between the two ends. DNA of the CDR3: TGTGCCAGTATGTCCGGGGTGGCCTATAATTCACCCCTCCACTTT. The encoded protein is CASMSGVAYNSPLHF.

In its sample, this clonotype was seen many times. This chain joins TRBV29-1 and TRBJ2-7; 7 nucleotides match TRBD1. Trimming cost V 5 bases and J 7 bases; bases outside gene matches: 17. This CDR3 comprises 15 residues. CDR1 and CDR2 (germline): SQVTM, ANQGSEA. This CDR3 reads CSVRAYQDRKGEQYF. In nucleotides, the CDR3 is TGCAGCGTTCGGGCCTATCAGGACAGGAAGGGTGAGCAGTACTTC.

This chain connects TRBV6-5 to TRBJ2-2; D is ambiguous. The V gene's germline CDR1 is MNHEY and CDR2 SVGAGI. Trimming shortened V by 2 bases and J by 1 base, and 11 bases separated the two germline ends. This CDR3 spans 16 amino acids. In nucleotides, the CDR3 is TGTGCCAGCAGTTACACGTCCCTGCGGAACACCGGGGAGCTGTTTTTT. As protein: CASSYTSLRNTGELFF.

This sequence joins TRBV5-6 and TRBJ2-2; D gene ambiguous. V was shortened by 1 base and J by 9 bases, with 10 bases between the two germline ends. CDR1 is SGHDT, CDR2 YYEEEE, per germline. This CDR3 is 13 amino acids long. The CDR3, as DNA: TGTGCCAGCAGCTTGTTAGGTTCCCGGGAGCTGTTTTTT. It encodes CASSLLGSRELFF.

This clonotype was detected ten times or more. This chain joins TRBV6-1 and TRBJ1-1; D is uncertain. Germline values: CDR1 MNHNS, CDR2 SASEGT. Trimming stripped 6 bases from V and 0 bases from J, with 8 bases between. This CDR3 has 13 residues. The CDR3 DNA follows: TGTGCCAGCAGGCCCCCCATGAACACTGAAGCTTTCTTT. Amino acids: CASRPPMNTEAFF.

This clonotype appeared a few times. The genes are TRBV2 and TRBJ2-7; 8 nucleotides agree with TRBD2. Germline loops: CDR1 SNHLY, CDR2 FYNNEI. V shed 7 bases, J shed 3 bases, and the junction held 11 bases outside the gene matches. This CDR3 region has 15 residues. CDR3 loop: CASKTRGGPNYEQYF. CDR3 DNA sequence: TGTGCCAGCAAAACCCGGGGGGGGCCAAACTACGAGCAGTACTTC.

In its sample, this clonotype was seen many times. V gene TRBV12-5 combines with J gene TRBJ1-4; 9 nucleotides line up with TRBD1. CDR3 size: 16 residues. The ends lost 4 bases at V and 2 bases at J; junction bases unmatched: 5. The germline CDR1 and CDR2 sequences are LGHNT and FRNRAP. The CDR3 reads CASGWLGTGTNEKLFF. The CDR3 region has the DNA TGTGCTAGTGGTTGGCTCGGGACAGGGACTAATGAAAAACTGTTTTTT.